The 32 T cell receptor beta chains reported below all come from one sample, sequenced in a study of blood T cells in healthy people across ages. Using a J-beta primer mix together with a sample-barcoded 5' primer, a second PCR was run for roughly 7 to 11 cycles. TCRdb processed the 5' RACE reads anew with MiXCR; each CDR3 protein has one entry. The table lists approximately 800,000 distinct CDR3 sequences, about 59% of them singletons. Sequenced input: blood. The receptors here all came from a man aged 30 to 45 in good health.

The chain carries TRBV21-1 and TRBJ2-1; TRBD1 is the table's D call, not checked against the DNA. The tail of the sequence fits TRBJ2-7 better, so the J call may be wrong. TRBV21-1 corresponds to a pseudogene. The CDR3 sequence is 16 residues long. The CDR3 DNA follows: TGTGCCAGCAGCAAAGGGGGGGACAGGGATAGGAACGAGCAGTACTTC. This sequence encodes CASSKGGDRDRNEQYF.

Only a few counts were recorded for this clonotype. The chain joins TRBV14 to TRBJ2-1, with 7 bases identical to TRBD2. CDR1 and CDR2 (germline): SGHDN, FVKESK. This CDR3 is 12 amino acids long. After removal of 1 base from V and 13 bases from J, the junction contained 4 bases not matched to a gene. The CDR3 DNA reads TGTGCCAGCAGCCAAGGAAGCGGGATACAGTTCTTC. Its protein product is CASSQGSGIQFF.

The chain combines TRBV6-2 or TRBV6-3 with TRBJ2-5; possibly TRBD1 for D (6 bases). The J call is in doubt because the DNA end fits TRBJ2-7 better. Looked up from germline, CDR1 is MNHEY and CDR2 is SVGEGT. The CDR3 loop spans 16 amino acids. The CDR3 here is CASGWDTAGSYDEQYF. The CDR3 nucleotides are TGTGCCAGCGGGTGGGACACAGCCGGCTCCTACGACGAGCAGTACTTC.

The rearrangement uses TRBV3-1 and TRBJ1-2, with 9 bases that match TRBD1. The CDR3 totals 17 residues. The germline CDR1 and CDR2 sequences are LGHDT and YNNKEL (reference sequence). Trimming cost V 4 bases and J 4 bases; bases outside gene matches: 13. CDR3 nucleotides: TGTGCCAGCAGCCGCGAACGAGAGACAGGGGGTTTCTATGGCTACACCTTC. Encoded protein: CASSRERETGGFYGYTF.

The gene calls are TRBV28 and TRBJ1-6; a possible D gene is TRBD1 (5 bases). This CDR3 region has 15 residues. Trimming cost V 5 bases and J 7 bases, with 15 bases left between them. The V gene's germline CDR1 is MDHEN and CDR2 SYDVKM. The CDR3 here is CASSHGRGSNSPLHF. The CDR3 nucleotides are TGTGCCAGCAGTCATGGTCGGGGGAGCAATTCACCCCTCCACTTT.

The gene calls are TRBV9 and TRBJ2-7, with D possibly being TRBD1 (5 bases). Deletions cut 0 bases from V and 7 bases from J, with 14 bases between. CDR3 length equals 14 residues. CDR1 and CDR2 (germline): SGDLS, YYNGEE. CDR3: CASSVVASDNEQYF. The DNA for the CDR3 is TGTGCCAGCAGCGTAGTTGCTTCGGACAATGAGCAGTACTTC.

Of note for this clonotype: A read error may produce the germline difference seen at one junction end. The chain has TRBV13 and TRBJ2-7; TRBD2 aligns across 9 bases. The CDR3 is made up of 15 amino acids. The germline CDR1 and CDR2 sequences are PRHDT and FYEKMQ (reference sequence). The CDR3 loop is CASSVGGGGAYEQYF. The CDR3 nucleotides are TGTGCCAGCAGCGTAGGTGGCGGGGGGGCCTACGAGCAGTACTTC.

The chain links TRBV28 to TRBJ2-3, with a possible D match to TRBD1 (6 bases). Germline V gene data show CDR1 as MDHEN and CDR2 as SYDVKM. Trimming left V 3 bases short and J 2 bases short, with 12 bases between. There are 15 residues in the CDR3. The CDR3 DNA follows: TGTGCCAGCAGTTTGGCGCAGGGGATCACAGATACGCAGTATTTT. Translated: CASSLAQGITDTQYF.

This clonotype showed up just a few times. Here the CDR3 DNA reads TGTGCCAGCAGCGTAGGTGGCAGATACAATGAGCAGTTCTTC. Its translation: CASSVGGRYNEQFF. V is TRBV9 and J is TRBJ2-1; D gene ambiguous. Germline CDR1 SGDLS, CDR2 YYNGEE. The CDR3 runs to 14 residues. V lost 0 bases and J 4 bases, leaving 8 bases between the germline ends. Supplemented by reference TRBV9 and TRBJ2-1, the full variable domain reads DSGVTQTPKHLITATGQRVTLRCSPRSGDLSVYWYQQSLDQGLQFLIQYYNGEERAKGNILERFSAQQFPDLHSELNLSSLELGDSALYFCASSVGGRYNEQFFGPGTRLTVL.

This clonotype was seen a few times. The CDR3 spells CASSRLAGTNNEQFF. CDR3 sequence (DNA): TGTGCCAGCAGTCGGTTGGCGGGGACGAACAATGAGCAGTTCTTC. The rearrangement joins TRBV28 to TRBJ2-1; D perhaps matches TRBD2 (6 bases). V dropped 5 bases and J dropped 5 bases, with 16 bases sitting between them. Germline CDR1 reads MDHEN; CDR2 reads SYDVKM. This CDR3 has 15 residues.

The chain uses TRBV12-3 or TRBV12-4 and TRBJ2-7; no firm D call. V lost 2 bases and J lost 0, with 14 bases in between. This CDR3 spans 16 amino acids. In nucleotides, the CDR3 is TGTGCCAGCAGTTTAAGTGTCAGGCGTTTCTCCTACGAGCAGTACTTC. The encoded protein is CASSLSVRRFSYEQYF.

V and J are TRBV20-1 and TRBJ1-1; 8 bases align to TRBD1. Germline V gene lookup returns CDR1 DFQATT and CDR2 SNEGSKA (reference sequence). With 0 bases clipped from V and 4 bases from J, the junction kept 4 bases outside the gene matches. The CDR3 loop spans 14 amino acids. This CDR3 reads CSARDDRGVTEAFF. The CDR3 DNA is TGCAGTGCTAGAGACGACAGGGGAGTCACTGAAGCTTTCTTT.

The chain combines TRBV14 with TRBJ2-5; TRBD1 matches 10 bases. The J call may be incorrect, as the DNA end agrees better with TRBJ2-7. In germline, CDR1 is SGHDN, CDR2 FVKESK. The CDR3 length is 15 residues. CDR3 nucleotide sequence: TGTGCCAGCGGCCGTACCGGGACAGGGGTCTACGAGCAGTACTTC. Its translation is CASGRTGTGVYEQYF.

This clonotype was found a few times. V usage is TRBV9 and J usage is TRBJ2-3, with 7 bases identical to TRBD1. CDR1 is SGDLS and CDR2 is YYNGEE in the germline V gene. The CDR3 length is 12 residues. The trim removed 4 bases at V and 9 bases at J, leaving 5 bases unmatched. The CDR3 bases are TGTGCCAGCAGCATACAGGGGCACACGCAGTATTTT. This gives the protein CASSIQGHTQYF.

The genes are TRBV4-3 and TRBJ1-5; tentatively, D is TRBD1 (6 bases). Germline CDR1 is LGHNA and CDR2 is YSLEER. This CDR3 spans 16 amino acids. V lost 2 bases to trimming and J lost 5 bases, with 16 bases between them. The DNA for the CDR3 is TGCGCCAGCAGCCAACACTTCCGGGACACTTATCAGCCCCAGCATTTT. Translation gives CASSQHFRDTYQPQHF.

The chain links TRBV12-3 or TRBV12-4 to TRBJ2-6, with D uncertain. V was cut by 5 bases and J by 0 bases, with 8 bases left in between. The CDR3 is 15 residues long. CDR3 amino acids: CASSRYRSGANVLTF. The CDR3 DNA sequence: TGTGCCAGCAGTAGGTACCGCTCTGGGGCCAACGTCCTGACTTTC.

The CDR3: CASSQTRYHEQYF. The DNA for the CDR3 is TGCGCCAGCAGCCAGACCAGGTACCACGAGCAGTACTTC. The chain employs TRBV4-3 and TRBJ2-5; D is undetermined. The last part of the DNA fits TRBJ2-7 better; the J call may be wrong. CDR1 is LGHNA and CDR2 is YSLEER in the germline V gene. The CDR3 consists of 13 residues.

This clonotype was found a few times. This rearrangement joins TRBV5-1 to TRBJ2-3, with 7 nucleotides matching TRBD1. From germline, CDR1 is SGHRS and CDR2 YFSETQ. There are 15 residues in the CDR3. Losses at the gene ends were 4 bases for V and 6 bases for J; bases not matched to a gene: 11. CDR3 residues: CASSMTGRSEDTQYF. DNA for the CDR3: TGCGCCAGCAGCATGACAGGGCGGAGTGAGGATACGCAGTATTTT.

The chain recombines TRBV4-2 with TRBJ1-5; D is uncertain. CDR3 length: 18 residues. Germline loops: CDR1 LGHNA, CDR2 YNFKEQ. The V end lost 0 bases, the J end lost 6 bases, and 21 bases lay between the germline ends. Here the CDR3 reads CASSQDPVFLGTPQPQHF. CDR3 DNA: TGTGCCAGCAGCCAAGATCCCGTTTTCTTGGGAACTCCTCAGCCCCAGCATTTT.

V usage is TRBV7-2 and J usage is TRBJ1-5, with D possibly matching TRBD1 (5 bases). Trimming took off 5 bases at V and 7 bases at J, with 12 bases between the two ends. Germline CDR1 SGHTA, CDR2 FQGNSA. The CDR3 is 13 amino acids. The CDR3 DNA reads TGTGCCAGCAGCCGGACTGGGGGGCAGCCCCAGCATTTT. Its protein product is CASSRTGGQPQHF.

This clonotype was observed a handful of times. The V gene is TRBV7-6, the J gene TRBJ2-7; D may be TRBD1 (5 bases). Germline lookup yields CDR1 SGHVS and CDR2 FNYEAQ. This CDR3 is built from 13 residues. V was clipped by 5 bases and J by 3 bases, with 11 bases between them. The CDR3: CASSVGLIYEQYF. The CDR3 coding sequence is TGTGCCAGCAGCGTGGGGCTCATCTACGAGCAGTACTTC. Together with reference TRBV7-6 and TRBJ2-7, the CDR3 gives the full variable domain: GAGVSQSPRYKVTKRGQDVALRCDPISGHVSLYWYRQALGQGPEFLTYFNYEAQQDKSGLPNDRFSAERPEGSISTLTIQRTEQRDSAMYRCASSVGLIYEQYFGPGTRLTVT.

V usage is TRBV9 and J usage is TRBJ2-3; D is unresolved. The CDR3 runs to 16 residues. Looked up from germline, CDR1 is SGDLS and CDR2 is YYNGEE. V lost 0 bases, J lost 2 bases, and 13 bases lay in between. The CDR3 loop is CASSVGGHDDTDTQYF. The CDR3 DNA reads as TGTGCCAGCAGCGTAGGTGGGCACGACGACACAGATACGCAGTATTTT.

This clonotype was detected a few times. The chain recombines TRBV5-1 with TRBJ2-1; TRBD2 matches at 8 bases. CDR1 and CDR2 (germline): SGHRS, YFSETQ. V shed 0 bases and J 0 bases; nucleotides not matched to a gene: 8. This CDR3 has 18 residues. The CDR3 nucleotides are TGCGCCAGCAGCTTGGTAGCTAGCGGGTCGAGCTCCTACAATGAGCAGTTCTTC. Translating gives CASSLVASGSSSYNEQFF.

The chain employs TRBV2 and TRBJ2-7; 10 nucleotides match TRBD2. The CDR3 loop spans 15 amino acids. In germline, CDR1 is SNHLY, CDR2 FYNNEI. V dropped 5 bases and J dropped 5; count of bases not matched to a gene: 9. The CDR3 DNA reads as TGTGCCAGCAGTTATCCCGGGACTAGCGCTAACGAGCAGTACTTC. It yields the protein CASSYPGTSANEQYF. Together with reference TRBV2 and TRBJ2-7, the CDR3 gives the full variable domain: EPEVTQTPSHQVTQMGQEVILRCVPISNHLYFYWYRQILGQKVEFLVSFYNNEISEKSEIFDDQFSVERPDGSNFTLKIRSTKLEDSAMYFCASSYPGTSANEQYFGPGTRLTVT.

This clonotype was found a few times. The gene calls are TRBV27 and TRBJ2-1; D may be TRBD1 (6 bases). Looked up from germline, CDR1 is MNHEY and CDR2 is SMNVEV (reference sequence). The CDR3 spans 17 residues. V lost 0 bases, J lost 5 bases, and 17 bases lay in between. CDR3 loop: CASSLSQGFFPDNEQFF. The DNA for the CDR3 is TGTGCCAGCAGTTTATCACAGGGTTTTTTTCCCGACAATGAGCAGTTCTTC.

The chain links TRBV10-3 to TRBJ2-2; 10 positions match TRBD1. The CDR3 covers 16 residues. V lost 2 bases to trimming and J lost 5 bases; unmatched junction nucleotides: 5. Germline V gene lookup returns CDR1 ENHRY and CDR2 SYGVKD. CDR3 in DNA: TGTGCCATCAGTGAGATTGCGGGACAGGGGACCGGGGAGCTGTTTTTT. Residues: CAISEIAGQGTGELFF.

The V and J genes are TRBV5-4 and TRBJ1-2; tentative D call: TRBD1 (5 bases). V was clipped by 8 bases and J by 6 bases, with 20 bases between them. CDR1 is SGHNT and CDR2 is YYREEE in the germline V gene (reference sequence). The CDR3 is 14 amino acids. CDR3 nucleotide sequence: TGTGCCAGTCAAACTCAGGGCCTAAGGGATGGCTACACCTTC. Encoded protein: CASQTQGLRDGYTF.

The V gene is TRBV20-1, the J gene TRBJ1-5, with a possible D match to TRBD1 (5 bases). V was cut by 0 bases and J by 7 bases, with 19 bases left in between. Germline loops: CDR1 DFQATT, CDR2 SNEGSKA (reference sequence). CDR3 length equals 16 residues. The CDR3 sequence is CSAREPAGSDRQPQHF. CDR3 coding DNA: TGCAGTGCTAGAGAACCCGCAGGGAGCGATAGGCAGCCCCAGCATTTT.

This chain links TRBV20-1 with TRBJ2-3; no definite D call. V lost 0 bases and J 6 bases, leaving 10 bases between the germline ends. The CDR3 covers 13 residues. CDR1 DFQATT and CDR2 SNEGSKA come from the germline V gene (reference sequence). Here the CDR3 reads CSARDTVGDTQYF. The CDR3 DNA sequence: TGCAGTGCTAGAGATACAGTAGGGGATACGCAGTATTTT.

This clonotype occurred a few times. The chain has TRBV14 and TRBJ2-5, with 12 bases lining up with TRBD2. The CDR3 spans 20 residues. V trimming: 3 bases; J trimming: 4 bases; junction bases outside the gene matches: 18. Germline CDR1 reads SGHDN; CDR2 reads FVKESK. The CDR3 DNA sequence: TGTGCCAGCAGCCATACGCCGGGACTAGCGGGTCTTTGGAGTCGAGAGACCCAGTACTTC. Translating gives CASSHTPGLAGLWSRETQYF.

This chain links TRBV7-2 with TRBJ2-7; D uncertain. The length of the CDR3 is 14 residues. Trimming took 4 bases from V and 2 from J, leaving 12 bases between them. CDR1 SGHTA and CDR2 FQGNSA come from the germline V gene. CDR3 sequence reads: CASSYHLPPYEQYF. The CDR3 coding sequence is TGTGCCAGCAGCTATCATCTTCCCCCCTACGAGCAGTACTTC.

The CDR3 loop is CASSLRQAWETQYF. CDR3 sequence (DNA): TGTGCCAGCAGCCTTAGACAGGCATGGGAGACCCAGTACTTC. This sequence joins TRBV12-3 or TRBV12-4 and TRBJ2-7; D is possibly TRBD1 (6 bases). TRBJ2-5 matches the DNA end more closely, so the J call is doubtful. The CDR3 sequence is 14 residues long.